These T cell receptor beta chains were read from a single sample in a study of cytomegalovirus exposure and HLA in healthy donors. Clones were read by immunoSEQ multiplex PCR, and TCRdb kept only the in-frame ones, dropping some. The data contain 60,000 to 65,000 clones, 87% of them singletons. Sequenced material: PBMCs. The receptor source for this set is a man aged 18 to 35 in good health and CMV-seronegative. CDR3s include the opening cysteine and the closing phenylalanine or tryptophan. A D gene is named only where the DNA matches it firmly. Size is stated for part of the rows, as once, few or many counts, or as a class when the clone is expanded.

V gene: TRBV6-6
D gene: TRBD2
clone size: .
J gene: TRBJ2-7
CDR3 DNA: TGTGCCAGCAGCCCTCAGGCGGGGGTTATCTACGAGCAGTACTTC
CDR3 protein: CASSPQAGVIYEQYF

V gene: TRBV28
D gene: .
clone size: few
J gene: TRBJ1-1
CDR3 DNA: TGTGCCACAACTGGGGCCGCGATGACCGCTGGCGCTGAAGCTTTCTTT
CDR3 protein: CATTGAAMTAGAEAFF

V gene: TRBV28
D gene: .
clone size: .
J gene: TRBJ1-4
CDR3 DNA: TGTGCCAGCAGTTATGAACAGGCTATAAGCGAAAAACTGTTTTTT
CDR3 protein: CASSYEQAISEKLFF

V gene: TRBV15
D gene: TRBD2
clone size: .
J gene: TRBJ2-1
CDR3 DNA: TGTGCCATCACCCGGGGGGTCGGTCACAATGAGCAGTTCTTC
CDR3 protein: CAITRGVGHNEQFF

V gene: TRBV4-1
D gene: TRBD1
clone size: once
J gene: TRBJ2-7
CDR3 DNA: TGCGCCAGCAGCCAGCCGGGACAGGGTCCCTACGAGCAGTACTTC
CDR3 protein: CASSQPGQGPYEQYF

V gene: TRBV28
D gene: TRBD1
clone size: .
J gene: TRBJ1-2
CDR3 DNA: TGTGCCAGCAGCTCATGGGGACAGGGGAGGGTTGGCTACACCTTC
CDR3 protein: CASSSWGQGRVGYTF

V gene: TRBV30
D gene: TRBD1
clone size: .
J gene: TRBJ2-7
CDR3 DNA: TGTGCCTGGAGTGGACAGGGGGCGACCTACGAGCAGTACTTC
CDR3 protein: CAWSGQGATYEQYF

V gene: TRBV29-1
D gene: .
clone size: .
J gene: TRBJ1-1
CDR3 DNA: TGCAGCGTTGACGGCGGCAGGGGTCTTTGGGACACTGAAGCTTTCTTT
CDR3 protein: CSVDGGRGLWDTEAFF

V gene: TRBV28
D gene: .
clone size: .
J gene: TRBJ1-5
CDR3 DNA: TGTGCCAGCAGTTGGACAGCTCATAGCAATCAGCCCCAGCATTTT
CDR3 protein: CASSWTAHSNQPQHF

V gene: TRBV18
D gene: TRBD1
clone size: .
J gene: TRBJ1-1
CDR3 DNA: TGTGCCAGCTCCAAGGCCACAGGGGGCTACACTGAAGCTTTCTTT
CDR3 protein: CASSKATGGYTEAFF

V gene: TRBV7-3
D gene: TRBD1
clone size: .
J gene: TRBJ2-7
CDR3 DNA: TGTGCCAGCAGCCCACAGGGGGAATACGAGCAGTACTTC
CDR3 protein: CASSPQGEYEQYF

V gene: TRBV14
D gene: TRBD2
clone size: once
J gene: TRBJ2-2
CDR3 DNA: TGTGCCAGCAGCCAACGGGAGGGGCCCGGGGAGCTGTTTTTT
CDR3 protein: CASSQREGPGELFF

V gene: TRBV30
D gene: .
clone size: .
J gene: TRBJ2-7
CDR3 DNA: TGTGCCTGGAGCGTGAGAGGGAACTACGAGCAGTACTTC
CDR3 protein: CAWSVRGNYEQYF

V gene: TRBV6-4
D gene: .
clone size: .
J gene: TRBJ2-1
CDR3 DNA: TGTGCCAGCAGACCGGGACTCTACTCCTACAATGAGCAGTTCTTC
CDR3 protein: CASRPGLYSYNEQFF

V gene: TRBV6-5
D gene: .
clone size: .
J gene: TRBJ1-2
CDR3 DNA: TGTGCCAGCTCACGGGAAAACTATGGCTACACCTTC
CDR3 protein: CASSRENYGYTF

V gene: TRBV7-6
D gene: .
clone size: .
J gene: TRBJ2-1
CDR3 DNA: TGTGCCAGCAGCCCCAGCAGGGACAATGAGCAGTTCTTC
CDR3 protein: CASSPSRDNEQFF

V gene: TRBV6-5
D gene: .
clone size: .
J gene: TRBJ1-1
CDR3 DNA: TGTGCCAGCCTGGGAGGGGTTAAGGCTTTCTTT
CDR3 protein: CASLGGVKAFF

V gene: TRBV11-2
D gene: .
clone size: .
J gene: TRBJ1-3
CDR3 DNA: TGTGCCAGCAGCGAAACCCACAGGCCCGGAAACACCATATATTTT
CDR3 protein: CASSETHRPGNTIYF

V gene: TRBV10-3
D gene: .
clone size: .
J gene: TRBJ1-1
CDR3 DNA: TGTGCCATCAGCTCCTCCGTGGGGACAAGGAACACTGAAGCTTTCTTT
CDR3 protein: CAISSSVGTRNTEAFF

V gene: TRBV23-1
D gene: TRBD1
clone size: .
J gene: TRBJ2-1
CDR3 DNA: TGCGCCAGCAGTCCCAAGGGACAGGGACGCTACAATGAGCAGTTCTTC
CDR3 protein: CASSPKGQGRYNEQFF

V gene: TRBV14
D gene: .
clone size: .
J gene: TRBJ1-1
CDR3 DNA: TGTGCCAGCAGTCGTCCGTCAGTGAACACTGAAGCTTTCTTT
CDR3 protein: CASSRPSVNTEAFF

V gene: TRBV4-2
D gene: TRBD2
clone size: .
J gene: TRBJ2-1
CDR3 DNA: TGTGCCAGCAGCCAAGATGGGACTAGCGGGTACAATGAGCAGTTCTTC
CDR3 protein: CASSQDGTSGYNEQFF

V gene: TRBV19
D gene: .
clone size: .
J gene: TRBJ1-5
CDR3 DNA: TGTGCCAGTAGCCCGGGACTCGATAGCAATCAGCCCCAGCATTTT
CDR3 protein: CASSPGLDSNQPQHF

V gene: TRBV5-6
D gene: .
clone size: .
J gene: TRBJ1-5
CDR3 DNA: TGTGCCAGCAGCTTGGCGGCGGTCCAGCCCCAGCATTTT
CDR3 protein: CASSLAAVQPQHF

V gene: TRBV27
D gene: .
clone size: .
J gene: TRBJ2-7
CDR3 DNA: TGTGGTACCGGGACATCCTACGAGCAGTACTTC
CDR3 protein: CGTGTSYEQYF

V gene: TRBV20-1
D gene: .
clone size: .
J gene: TRBJ1-1
CDR3 DNA: TGCAGCCAAAGAATAGACACTGAAGCTTTCTTT
CDR3 protein: CSQRIDTEAFF

V gene: TRBV7-2
D gene: TRBD1
clone size: once
J gene: TRBJ1-6
CDR3 DNA: TGTGCCAGCAGCCGGACAGGGAAACCCTATAATTCACCCCTCCACTTT
CDR3 protein: CASSRTGKPYNSPLHF

V gene: TRBV9
D gene: TRBD2
clone size: .
J gene: TRBJ2-7
CDR3 DNA: TGTGCCAGCAGCGCGCCGGGGGGGAAATACGAGCAGTACTTC
CDR3 protein: CASSAPGGKYEQYF

V gene: TRBV4-1
D gene: .
clone size: .
J gene: TRBJ2-2
CDR3 DNA: TGCGCCAGCAGCCAAGACAACAGGGAGCTGTTTTTT
CDR3 protein: CASSQDNRELFF

V gene: TRBV11-3
D gene: .
clone size: .
J gene: TRBJ2-1
CDR3 DNA: TGTGCCAGCAGCTTAGACCCGACCTCGAGGGAGCAGTTCTTC
CDR3 protein: CASSLDPTSREQFF

V gene: TRBV5-4
D gene: .
clone size: .
J gene: TRBJ2-1
CDR3 DNA: TGTGCCAGCAGCTGGAGGCCCAATGAGCAGTTCTTC
CDR3 protein: CASSWRPNEQFF

V gene: TRBV2
D gene: TRBD1
clone size: few
J gene: TRBJ2-2
CDR3 DNA: TGTGCCAGCAGGCCAGGGGGCAAGAACACCGGGGAGCTGTTTTTT
CDR3 protein: CASRPGGKNTGELFF

V gene: TRBV6-1
D gene: TRBD1
clone size: .
J gene: TRBJ1-5
CDR3 DNA: TGTGCCAGCAGTGGGGGGACAGGGTGGCATCAGCCCCAGCATTTT
CDR3 protein: CASSGGTGWHQPQHF

V gene: TRBV5-4
D gene: TRBD1
clone size: few
J gene: TRBJ1-4
CDR3 DNA: TGTGCCAGCAGCTCGGACAGGGGGCCCGAAAAACTGTTTTTT
CDR3 protein: CASSSDRGPEKLFF

V gene: TRBV7-9
D gene: .
clone size: once
J gene: TRBJ2-3
CDR3 DNA: TGTGCCAGCAGCTTACTCTTAAACACAGATACGCAGTATTTT
CDR3 protein: CASSLLLNTDTQYF

V gene: TRBV19
D gene: .
clone size: .
J gene: TRBJ1-5
CDR3 DNA: TGTGCCAGTAGCCCCCAGGGTGGCAATCAGCCCCAGCATTTT
CDR3 protein: CASSPQGGNQPQHF

V gene: TRBV5-1
D gene: TRBD1
clone size: once
J gene: TRBJ1-5
CDR3 DNA: TGCGCCAGCAGCCCGGGACAGAGCAATCAGCCCCAGCATTTT
CDR3 protein: CASSPGQSNQPQHF

V gene: TRBV6-5
D gene: TRBD1
clone size: .
J gene: TRBJ2-5
CDR3 DNA: TGTGCCAGCAGCGACAGGGGAACGGAGACCCAGTACTTC
CDR3 protein: CASSDRGTETQYF

V gene: TRBV6-5
D gene: .
clone size: .
J gene: TRBJ1-5
CDR3 DNA: TGTGCCAGCAGCCCGGGGTATGGCAATCAGCCCCAGCATTTT
CDR3 protein: CASSPGYGNQPQHF

V gene: TRBV7-9
D gene: .
clone size: .
J gene: TRBJ1-2
CDR3 DNA: TGTGCCAGCAGCTTCGGGACTCGGGGCGGCTACACCTTC
CDR3 protein: CASSFGTRGGYTF

V gene: TRBV28
D gene: TRBD1
clone size: few
J gene: TRBJ2-1
CDR3 DNA: TGTGCCACCGCGACAGGGGTATTGGAAAATGAGCAGTTCTTC
CDR3 protein: CATATGVLENEQFF